The 26 T cell receptor beta chains listed next were all sequenced from one sample in a study of cytomegalovirus exposure and HLA in healthy donors. PCR amplification relied on 60 Vbeta primers (plus 13 Jbeta primers). Some clones are missing from TCRdb's copy, which holds only in-frame ones; the method was immunoSEQ multiplex PCR. Found here are over 100,000 clones, approximately 78% of them singletons; the top ten hold roughly 8%. Sequencing was performed on PBMCs. All receptors derive from a woman in her forties or fifties in good health and CMV-seropositive.

V is TRBV7-9 and J is TRBJ2-1, with a weak D call TRBD2 (6 bases). V lost 1 base, J lost 8 bases, and 12 bases lay in between. Germline CDR1 and CDR2: SEHNR and FQNEAQ (reference sequence). The CDR3 covers 14 residues. The CDR3, as DNA: TGTGCCAGCAGCTTAGGTGGAGGGGATGATGAGCAGTTCTTC. This sequence encodes CASSLGGGDDEQFF.

The chain joins TRBV18 to TRBJ2-1; 7 bases match TRBD1. Germline V gives CDR1 KGHSH, CDR2 LQKENI. Trimming removed 3 bases from V and 1 base from J; junction bases left unmatched: 3. This CDR3 spans 15 amino acids. The CDR3 loop reads CASSPRTGSYNEQFF. CDR3 bases: TGTGCCAGCTCACCGCGGACAGGTTCCTACAATGAGCAGTTCTTC.

The chain recombines TRBV5-1 with TRBJ1-1; a possible D gene is TRBD1 (5 bases). In germline, CDR1 is SGHRS, CDR2 YFSETQ. This CDR3 contains 15 residues. Trimming pared 6 bases from V and 0 bases from J, leaving 15 bases between. CDR3 bases: TGCGCCAGCACCCTTGGCGGGGGACTGAACACTGAAGCTTTCTTT. It translates to CASTLGGGLNTEAFF.

The V and J genes are TRBV7-9 and TRBJ1-2; weak D call: TRBD1 (6 bases). Trimming cost V 1 base and J 2 bases, with 17 bases left between them. Germline V gene sequence: CDR1 SEHNR, CDR2 FQNEAQ (reference sequence). CDR3 length equals 17 residues. The CDR3 coding sequence is TGTGCCAGCAGCTTAGACCCTACAGGGACGTCCAACTATGGCTACACCTTC. This codes for CASSLDPTGTSNYGYTF.

This rearrangement joins TRBV6-5 to TRBJ2-7; D may be TRBD1 (5 bases). Germline V gene sequence: CDR1 MNHEY, CDR2 SVGAGI. This CDR3 has 12 amino acids. With 5 bases removed from V and 3 bases from J, the gap between germline ends came to 8 bases. The CDR3 bases are TGTGCCAGCAGTACAGGTTTCTACGAGCAGTACTTC. Translation gives CASSTGFYEQYF.

V and J are TRBV28 and TRBJ1-1, with D uncertain. In germline, CDR1 is MDHEN, CDR2 SYDVKM. The CDR3 covers 14 residues. V was cut by 3 bases and J by 6 bases, with 14 bases left in between. Written as DNA, the CDR3 is TGTGCCAGCAGTTTCAGAGGTTCTCGAGCTGAAGCTTTCTTT. Protein product: CASSFRGSRAEAFF.

This clone was counted only a few times. The chain uses TRBV6-6 and TRBJ1-1; no clear D gene. The CDR3 has 13 amino acids. CDR1 and CDR2 (germline): MNHNY, SVGAGI (reference sequence). Deletions cut 7 bases from V and 1 base from J, with 10 bases between. The CDR3 bases are TGTGCCAGCATCTCACTTCAGAACACTGAAGCTTTCTTT. Residues: CASISLQNTEAFF.

The chain combines TRBV2 with TRBJ2-7; D remains ambiguous. CDR1 and CDR2 from the germline V gene are SNHLY and FYNNEI. This CDR3 region has 13 residues. V shed 5 bases and J shed 0 bases, with 8 bases lying between them. CDR3 amino acids: CASSLSYSYEQYF. CDR3 DNA: TGTGCCAGCAGTCTTTCGTACTCCTACGAGCAGTACTTC. Full variable domain (outside the CDR3, taken from reference TRBV2 and TRBJ2-7): EPEVTQTPSHQVTQMGQEVILRCVPISNHLYFYWYRQILGQKVEFLVSFYNNEISEKSEIFDDQFSVERPDGSNFTLKIRSTKLEDSAMYFCASSLSYSYEQYFGPGTRLTVT.

In its sample, this clone was seen once. The J gene is TRBJ2-5, the V gene TRBV5-1; possible D gene TRBD2, 7 bases. Germline values: CDR1 SGHRS, CDR2 YFSETQ. V was shortened by 6 bases and J by 5 bases, with 14 bases between the two germline ends. The CDR3 has 13 residues. The CDR3 bases are TGCGCCAGCACCATTGAGGGGGGGGAGACCCAGTACTTC. Translation gives CASTIEGGETQYF. The variable domain in full, with the rest retrieved from reference TRBV5-1 and TRBJ2-5, is KAGVTQTPRYLIKTRGQQVTLSCSPISGHRSVSWYQQTPGQGLQFLFEYFSETQRNKGNFPGRFSGRQFSNSRSEMNVSTLELGDSALYLCASTIEGGETQYFGPGTRLLVL.

This clone turned up a few times. The chain couples TRBV29-1 to TRBJ2-5, with D possibly TRBD2 on 6 matching bases. The V gene's germline CDR1 is SQVTM and CDR2 ANQGSEA. Deletions cut 4 bases from V and 4 bases from J, with 25 bases between. The CDR3 contains 17 residues. As DNA, the CDR3 is TGCAGCGTTGCGGCGGGCGTCGGGCGGGGACCCTTAGAGACCCAGTACTTC. Translated: CSVAAGVGRGPLETQYF.

Regarding this clone: At one of its ends the junction is not consistent with the germline gene, which may arise from a read error. This chain links TRBV7-7 with TRBJ2-2, with TRBD2 matching over 10 bases. CDR3 length equals 17 residues. Germline V CDR1 and CDR2: SSHAT, FNYEAQ (reference sequence). In DNA form, the CDR3 reads TGTGCTAGCAGCCAGAATTTGGGACTAGCGTCCCTCGGGGAGCTGTTTTTT. Amino acids: CASSQNLGLASLGELFF.

The CDR3 protein is CASRNLVTYEQYF. Here the CDR3 DNA reads TGCGCCAGCAGAAACTTAGTAACCTACGAGCAGTACTTC. The rearrangement links TRBV5-1 to TRBJ2-7; D unclear. The CDR3 runs to 13 residues. The V gene's germline CDR1 is SGHRS and CDR2 YFSETQ. Trimming removed 5 bases at V and 2 bases at J, with 11 bases between.

The gene calls are TRBV5-6 and TRBJ1-5; tentatively, D is TRBD1 (5 bases). The germline V gene encodes CDR1 SGHDT and CDR2 YYEEEE. V shed 2 bases and J shed 3 bases, with 24 bases lying between them. The CDR3 spans 19 residues. The CDR3 DNA reads TGTGCCAGCAGCTTTGAGTCGGACATTATACAGGAGACCAATCAGCCCCAGCATTTT. Protein product: CASSFESDIIQETNQPQHF. Full variable domain (missing parts from reference TRBV5-6 and TRBJ1-5): DAGVTQSPTHLIKTRGQQVTLRCSPKSGHDTVSWYQQALGQGPQFIFQYYEEEERQRGNFPDRFSGHQFPNYSSELNVNALLLGDSALYLCASSFESDIIQETNQPQHFGDGTRLSIL.

The chain is built from TRBV10-3 and TRBJ2-1, with 8 bases fitting TRBD1. Germline CDR1 is ENHRY and CDR2 is SYGVKD. V dropped 4 bases and J dropped 4; count of bases not matched to a gene: 0. This CDR3 region has 13 residues. The CDR3 region has the DNA TGTGCCATCAGTGGGACAGGGTACAATGAGCAGTTCTTC. Its translation: CAISGTGYNEQFF.

The gene calls are TRBV5-1 and TRBJ2-2; D remains ambiguous. V was clipped by 2 bases and J by 2 bases, with 10 bases between them. This CDR3 has 15 residues. Germline V gene sequence: CDR1 SGHRS, CDR2 YFSETQ. CDR3 sequence: CASSFAWANTGELFF. For the CDR3, the DNA is TGCGCCAGCAGCTTCGCCTGGGCTAACACCGGGGAGCTGTTTTTT.

The V gene is TRBV4-1, the J gene TRBJ1-3, with D unresolved. CDR1 and CDR2 (germline): MGHRA, YSYEKL. V shed 5 bases and J shed 0 bases, with 8 bases lying between them. This CDR3 is 14 amino acids long. CDR3 residues: CASSITVSGNTIYF. The DNA of the CDR3 is TGCGCCAGCAGCATAACAGTCTCTGGAAACACCATATATTTT.

The chain employs TRBV18 and TRBJ2-3, with a possible D match to TRBD2 (5 bases). V was trimmed by 3 bases and J by 0 bases, leaving 13 bases between them. Germline loops: CDR1 KGHSH, CDR2 LQKENI. The CDR3 loop spans 16 amino acids. The CDR3 DNA reads as TGTGCCAGCTCACCCTCAGGACTGAGAAGCACAGATACGCAGTATTTT. It yields the protein CASSPSGLRSTDTQYF.

This chain links TRBV9 with TRBJ2-1, with 12 bases fitting TRBD2. Trimming took 2 bases from V and 7 from J; bases not matched to a gene: 1. CDR3 size: 14 residues. Germline assignment: CDR1 SGDLS and CDR2 YYNGEE. CDR3 in DNA: TGTGCCAGCAGCGTCGGGACTAGCGGGAATGAGCAGTTCTTC. Translation gives CASSVGTSGNEQFF.

V gene TRBV7-9 combines with J gene TRBJ2-2, with a possible D match to TRBD1 (6 bases). V lost 5 bases and J lost 6, with 16 bases in between. The germline V gene encodes CDR1 SEHNR and CDR2 FQNEAQ (reference sequence). This CDR3 spans 15 amino acids. The CDR3 bases are TGTGCCAGCAGCCCTTATACAGGGTTGGCCGGGGAGCTGTTTTTT. Translating gives CASSPYTGLAGELFF.

This chain uses TRBV27 with TRBJ1-1; 9 bases line up with TRBD1. Trimming at V came to 7 bases and at J to 3 bases, leaving 12 bases not matched to a gene. Germline-derived CDR1 and CDR2 are MNHEY and SMNVEV (reference sequence). The CDR3 length is 16 residues. The CDR3 DNA reads TGTGCCAGCACGGACAGGGGAGACACAAAAGACACTGAAGCTTTCTTT. Its protein is CASTDRGDTKDTEAFF.

This chain links TRBV5-6 with TRBJ2-3; TRBD2 agrees at 10 bases. There are 18 residues in the CDR3. The J segment lost 0 bases and the V segment lost 2 bases, leaving 9 bases of the junction unmatched. Germline V lookup: CDR1 SGHDT, CDR2 YYEEEE. DNA for the CDR3: TGTGCCAGCAGCTTCCAATCTTCACTAGCGGGGAGCACAGATACGCAGTATTTT. Protein: CASSFQSSLAGSTDTQYF.

The rearrangement joins TRBV6-1 to TRBJ2-3; D is unresolved. Trimming removed 4 bases from V and 7 bases from J, with 15 bases in between. Per the germline V gene, CDR1 is MNHNS and CDR2 is SASEGT. The CDR3 contains 14 residues. CDR3 sequence (DNA): TGTGCCAGCAGTGCAACCACTATCGCTTATACGCAGTATTTT. It encodes CASSATTIAYTQYF.

The gene calls are TRBV15 and TRBJ1-3; no clear D. The germline V gene has CDR1 LNHNV and CDR2 YYDKDF (reference sequence). V lost 8 bases and J lost 0, with 14 bases in between. The CDR3 extends over 15 amino acids. As DNA, the CDR3 is TGTGCCACCGCCCGAGGAGCCCTCTCTGGAAACACCATATATTTT. This encodes CATARGALSGNTIYF.

The genes are TRBV4-1 and TRBJ1-6, with D maybe TRBD1 (6 bases). CDR3 length: 15 amino acids. V was clipped by 1 base and J by 6 bases, with 10 bases between them. Germline CDR1 reads MGHRA; CDR2 reads YSYEKL. The CDR3 loop is CASSQGVGGNSPLHF. CDR3 nucleotide sequence: TGCGCCAGCAGCCAAGGAGTAGGGGGTAATTCACCCCTCCACTTT.

The gene calls are TRBV10-3 and TRBJ2-6; tentative D call: TRBD2 (6 bases). The germline V gene encodes CDR1 ENHRY and CDR2 SYGVKD. V was trimmed by 4 bases and J by 2 bases, leaving 15 bases between them. There are 17 residues in the CDR3. The DNA for the CDR3 is TGTGCCATCAGTGGGTCGGAGGGGAAAGCTGGGGCCAACGTCCTGACTTTC. Amino acids: CAISGSEGKAGANVLTF.

The genes are TRBV5-4 and TRBJ1-4; D not resolved. The germline V and J ends were trimmed by 2 bases and 8 bases, with 10 bases remaining between them. Per the germline V gene, CDR1 is SGHNT and CDR2 is YYREEE (reference sequence). The CDR3 sequence is 13 residues long. The CDR3 nucleotides are TGTGCCAGCAGCTTCCGAGATTCGGAAAAACTGTTTTTT. It translates to CASSFRDSEKLFF.